The 11 T cell receptor beta chains below all came from one sample that was sequenced in a study of control samples from healthy donors and cancer patients (TCRdb year 2020). Receptors were amplified or captured by the immunoSEQ multiplex PCR assay. TCRdb retrieved this table from immuneACCESS and kept in-frame rearrangements only. Not all clones are present; in checked studies, unresolved V genes account for under half, and no reason is known for the remainder. The sample yields approximately 90,000 clones; 80% to 95% were counted once. Of the sample, roughly 1.5% is held by the ten largest clones. Material for sequencing was blood. The receptor source for this set is a woman under 40 in good health.

The chain employs TRBV6-5 and TRBJ1-3; D gene uncertain. This CDR3 comprises 13 residues. V was shortened by 11 bases and J by 0 bases, with 11 bases between the two germline ends. CDR1 is MNHEY, CDR2 SVGAGI, per germline. CDR3 nucleotides: TGTGCCCTGGAGGGTGGCTCTGGAAACACCATATATTTT. Translated: CALEGGSGNTIYF.

V and J are TRBV5-1 and TRBJ1-1; D gene uncertain. The length of the CDR3 is 13 residues. V was shortened by 6 bases and J by 4 bases, with 13 bases between the two germline ends. The germline V gene has CDR1 SGHRS and CDR2 YFSETQ. The CDR3 nucleotides are TGCGCCAGCAAGTTTCCAACGGGCACTGAAGCTTTCTTT. The encoded protein is CASKFPTGTEAFF. The variable domain in full, with the rest retrieved from reference TRBV5-1 and TRBJ1-1, is KAGVTQTPRYLIKTRGQQVTLSCSPISGHRSVSWYQQTPGQGLQFLFEYFSETQRNKGNFPGRFSGRQFSNSRSEMNVSTLELGDSALYLCASKFPTGTEAFFGQGTRLTVV.

The chain combines TRBV2 with TRBJ1-1; D is unclear. The CDR3 totals 15 residues. The germline V and J ends were trimmed by 6 bases and 1 base, with 15 bases remaining between them. Looked up from germline, CDR1 is SNHLY and CDR2 is FYNNEI. CDR3 protein: CASRSVGSSNTEAFF. Written as DNA, the CDR3 is TGTGCCAGCAGGTCGGTAGGGTCATCGAACACTGAAGCTTTCTTT.

This chain joins TRBV29-1 and TRBJ1-1; 8 positions match TRBD1. Trimming at V came to 8 bases and at J to 1 base, leaving 6 bases not matched to a gene. The CDR3 has 13 amino acids. Per the germline V gene, CDR1 is SQVTM and CDR2 is ANQGSEA. The CDR3 is CSFLGQGNTEAFF. In DNA, the CDR3 is TGCAGCTTTCTAGGACAGGGGAACACTGAAGCTTTCTTT.

V is TRBV15 and J is TRBJ1-1; D may be TRBD1 (5 bases). Trimming took 1 base from V and 0 from J, leaving 9 bases between them. The CDR3 contains 15 residues. Germline assignment: CDR1 LNHNV and CDR2 YYDKDF (reference sequence). CDR3 nucleotides: TGTGCCACCAGCAGAGTGAGGGGCCTGAACACTGAAGCTTTCTTT. Encoded protein: CATSRVRGLNTEAFF.

The chain joins TRBV3-1 (or the pseudogene TRBV3-2) to TRBJ1-2; D gene unclear. Trimming cost V 5 bases and J 5 bases, with 12 bases left between them. The germline gives CDR1 LGHDT, CDR2 YNNKEL (reference sequence). This CDR3 has 13 residues. CDR3 coding DNA: TGTGCCAGCAGCGCTCTTTCGGGGTATGGCTACACCTTC. Translated, it gives CASSALSGYGYTF.

The chain is built from TRBV3-1 (or the pseudogene TRBV3-2) and TRBJ2-5, with D possibly TRBD1 on 7 matching bases. The V and J ends lost 4 bases and 4 bases respectively, with 19 bases between them. The CDR3 has 16 amino acids. The germline CDR1 and CDR2 sequences are LGHDT and YNNKEL (reference sequence). The CDR3 sequence: CASSPFRGVGTETQYF. CDR3 nucleotides: TGTGCCAGCAGCCCGTTCAGGGGGGTTGGGACAGAGACCCAGTACTTC.

The gene calls are TRBV19 and TRBJ2-4, with 8 bases identical to TRBD1. CDR3 length equals 16 residues. Germline values: CDR1 LNHDA, CDR2 SQIVND (reference sequence). The V segment lost 3 bases and the J segment 1 base; nucleotides outside the gene matches: 5. CDR3 bases: TGTGCCAGTAGTATCCAGGGGGCCTGGGCCAAAAACATTCAGTACTTC. Translating gives CASSIQGAWAKNIQYF.

The chain uses TRBV11-2 and TRBJ2-5; D gene unclear. With 3 bases removed from V and 1 base from J, the gap between germline ends came to 9 bases. CDR3 length: 14 amino acids. Germline CDR1 SGHAT, CDR2 FQNNGV. CDR3 nucleotides: TGTGCCAGCAGCTTTCAAAGCACCCAAGAGACCCAGTACTTC. It specifies CASSFQSTQETQYF.

This clone was found a few times. The rearrangement uses TRBV28 and TRBJ1-1, with D possibly TRBD1 on 5 matching bases. The germline CDR1 and CDR2 sequences are MDHEN and SYDVKM. V dropped 5 bases and J dropped 2 bases, with 21 bases sitting between them. CDR3 length: 17 residues. The CDR3 nucleotides are TGTGCCAGCAGTGGCCTCGGATTGAGGGGTTCTAACACTGAAGCTTTCTTT. Protein: CASSGLGLRGSNTEAFF.

The rearrangement joins TRBV14 to TRBJ1-1; D unresolved. Trimming cost V 1 base and J 11 bases, with 17 bases left between them. Looked up from germline, CDR1 is SGHDN and CDR2 is FVKESK. The CDR3 length is 14 residues. The CDR3 DNA reads as TGTGCCAGCAGCCAAGTGTCGAGTGGCCGAGGCGCTTTCTTT. Translated, it gives CASSQVSSGRGAFF.